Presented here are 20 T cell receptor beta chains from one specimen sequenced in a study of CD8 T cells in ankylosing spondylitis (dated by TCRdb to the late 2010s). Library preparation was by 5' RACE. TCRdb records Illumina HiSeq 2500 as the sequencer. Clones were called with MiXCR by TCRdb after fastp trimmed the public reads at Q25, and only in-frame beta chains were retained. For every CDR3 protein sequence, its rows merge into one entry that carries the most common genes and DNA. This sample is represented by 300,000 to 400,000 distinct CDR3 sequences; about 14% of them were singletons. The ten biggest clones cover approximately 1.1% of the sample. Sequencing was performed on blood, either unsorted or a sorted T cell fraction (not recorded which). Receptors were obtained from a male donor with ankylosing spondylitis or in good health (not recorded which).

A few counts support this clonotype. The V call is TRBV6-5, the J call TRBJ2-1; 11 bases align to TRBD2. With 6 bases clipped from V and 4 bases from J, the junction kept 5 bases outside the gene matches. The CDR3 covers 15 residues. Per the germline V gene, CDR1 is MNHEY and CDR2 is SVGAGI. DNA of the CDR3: TGTGCCAGCAGCTATGGGACTAGCGGATACAATGAGCAGTTCTTC. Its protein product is CASSYGTSGYNEQFF.

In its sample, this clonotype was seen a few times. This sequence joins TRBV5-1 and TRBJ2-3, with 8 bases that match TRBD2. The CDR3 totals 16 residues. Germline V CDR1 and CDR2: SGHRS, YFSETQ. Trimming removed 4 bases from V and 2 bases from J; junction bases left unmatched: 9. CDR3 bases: TGCGCCAGCAGCCTCCCTTCGGGGGGGCTCACAGATACGCAGTATTTT. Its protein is CASSLPSGGLTDTQYF. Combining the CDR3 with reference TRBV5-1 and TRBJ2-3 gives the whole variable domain KAGVTQTPRYLIKTRGQQVTLSCSPISGHRSVSWYQQTPGQGLQFLFEYFSETQRNKGNFPGRFSGRQFSNSRSEMNVSTLELGDSALYLCASSLPSGGLTDTQYFGPGTRLTVL.

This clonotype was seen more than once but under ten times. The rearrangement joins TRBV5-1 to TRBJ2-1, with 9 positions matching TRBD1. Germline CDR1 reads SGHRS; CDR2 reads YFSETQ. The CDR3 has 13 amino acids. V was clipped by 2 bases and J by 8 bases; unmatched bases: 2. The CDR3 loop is CASSFRTGDEQFF. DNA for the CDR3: TGCGCCAGCAGCTTCCGGACAGGGGATGAGCAGTTCTTC. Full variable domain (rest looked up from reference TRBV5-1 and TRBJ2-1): KAGVTQTPRYLIKTRGQQVTLSCSPISGHRSVSWYQQTPGQGLQFLFEYFSETQRNKGNFPGRFSGRQFSNSRSEMNVSTLELGDSALYLCASSFRTGDEQFFGPGTRLTVL.

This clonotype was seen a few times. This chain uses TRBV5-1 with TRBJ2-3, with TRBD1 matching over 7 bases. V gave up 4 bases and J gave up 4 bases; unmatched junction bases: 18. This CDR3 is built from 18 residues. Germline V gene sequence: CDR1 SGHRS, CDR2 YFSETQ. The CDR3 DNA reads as TGCGCCAGCAGCAGATGGACCCCAGGCGGAAGGGGGCCAGATACGCAGTATTTT. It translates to CASSRWTPGGRGPDTQYF.

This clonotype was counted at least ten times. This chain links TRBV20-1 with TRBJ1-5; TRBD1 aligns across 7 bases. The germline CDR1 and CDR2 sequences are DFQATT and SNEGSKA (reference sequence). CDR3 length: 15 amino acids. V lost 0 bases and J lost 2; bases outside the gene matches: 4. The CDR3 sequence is CSARDFGTGNQPQHF. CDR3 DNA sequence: TGCAGTGCTAGAGATTTTGGGACAGGCAATCAGCCCCAGCATTTT.

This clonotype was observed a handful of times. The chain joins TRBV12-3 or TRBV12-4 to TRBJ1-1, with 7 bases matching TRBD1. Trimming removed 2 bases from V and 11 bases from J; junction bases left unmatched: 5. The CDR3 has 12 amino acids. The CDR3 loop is CASSLYRGGAFF. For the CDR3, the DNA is TGTGCCAGCAGTTTATACAGGGGCGGCGCTTTCTTT.

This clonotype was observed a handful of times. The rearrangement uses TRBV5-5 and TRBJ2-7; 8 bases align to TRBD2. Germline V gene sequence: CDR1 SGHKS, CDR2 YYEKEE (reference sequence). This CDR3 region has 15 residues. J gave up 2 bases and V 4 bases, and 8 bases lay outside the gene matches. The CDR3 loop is CASSPGGTLTYEQYF. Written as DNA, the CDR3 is TGTGCCAGCAGCCCGGGGGGGACACTTACCTACGAGCAGTACTTC.

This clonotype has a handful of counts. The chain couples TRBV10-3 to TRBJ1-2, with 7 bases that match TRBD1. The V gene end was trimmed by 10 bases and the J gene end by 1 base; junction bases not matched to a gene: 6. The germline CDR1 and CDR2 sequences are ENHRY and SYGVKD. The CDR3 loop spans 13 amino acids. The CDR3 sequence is CATGDRDNYGYTF. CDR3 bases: TGTGCCACCGGGGACAGAGATAACTATGGCTACACCTTC.

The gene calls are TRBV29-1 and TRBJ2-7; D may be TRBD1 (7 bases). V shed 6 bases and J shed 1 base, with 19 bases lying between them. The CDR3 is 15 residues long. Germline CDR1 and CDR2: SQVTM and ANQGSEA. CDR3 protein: CSVTFWPGGSYEQYF. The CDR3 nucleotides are TGCAGCGTGACCTTTTGGCCAGGGGGGTCCTACGAGCAGTACTTC.

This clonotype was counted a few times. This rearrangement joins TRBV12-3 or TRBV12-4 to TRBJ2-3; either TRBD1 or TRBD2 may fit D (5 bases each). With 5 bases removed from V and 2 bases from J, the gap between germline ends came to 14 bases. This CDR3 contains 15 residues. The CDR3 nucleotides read TGTGCCAGCAGTCACGAGGGGATTATCACAGATACGCAGTATTTT. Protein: CASSHEGIITDTQYF.

In DNA, the CDR3 is TGTGCCAGCACCACGGGACAGATGAACACTGAAGCTTTCTTT. Translated, it gives CASTTGQMNTEAFF. The chain employs TRBV12-3 or TRBV12-4 and TRBJ1-1, with 7 bases that match TRBD1. The length of the CDR3 is 14 residues. V lost 7 bases, J lost 0 bases, and 5 bases stayed unmatched.

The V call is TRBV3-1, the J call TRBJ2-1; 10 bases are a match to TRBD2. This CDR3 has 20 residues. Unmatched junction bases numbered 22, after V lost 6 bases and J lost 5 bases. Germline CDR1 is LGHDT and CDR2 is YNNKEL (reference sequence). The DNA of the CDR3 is TGTGCCAGCAGTTGGAGACTAGCGGGTCTTTCGAGACGGTCAGACAATGAGCAGTTCTTC. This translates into CASSWRLAGLSRRSDNEQFF.

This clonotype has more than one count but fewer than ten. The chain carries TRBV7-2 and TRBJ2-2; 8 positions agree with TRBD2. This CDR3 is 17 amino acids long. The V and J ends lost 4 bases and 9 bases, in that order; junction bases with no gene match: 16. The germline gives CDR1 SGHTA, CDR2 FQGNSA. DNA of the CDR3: TGTGCCAGCAGCTCCCCGTGGAGCGGGGGCCCCCCCCGGGAGCTGTTTTTT. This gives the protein CASSSPWSGGPPRELFF.

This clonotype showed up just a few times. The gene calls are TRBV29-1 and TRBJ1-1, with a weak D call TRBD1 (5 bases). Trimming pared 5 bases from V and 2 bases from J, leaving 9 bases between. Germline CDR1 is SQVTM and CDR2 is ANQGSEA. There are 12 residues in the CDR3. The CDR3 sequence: CSVHRSNTEAFF. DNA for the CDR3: TGCAGCGTTCACAGGTCTAACACTGAAGCTTTCTTT. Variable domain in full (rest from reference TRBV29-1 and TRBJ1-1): SAVISQKPSRDICQRGTSLTIQCQVDSQVTMMFWYRQQPGQSLTLIATANQGSEATYESGFVIDKFPISRPNLTFSTLTVSNMSPEDSSIYLCSVHRSNTEAFFGQGTRLTVV.

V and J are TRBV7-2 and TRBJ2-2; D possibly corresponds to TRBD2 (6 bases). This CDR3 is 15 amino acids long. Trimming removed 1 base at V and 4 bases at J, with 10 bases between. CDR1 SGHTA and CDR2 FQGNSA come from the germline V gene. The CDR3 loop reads CASSLVRGITGELFF. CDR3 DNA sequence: TGTGCCAGCAGCTTAGTTCGCGGGATCACCGGGGAGCTGTTTTTT.

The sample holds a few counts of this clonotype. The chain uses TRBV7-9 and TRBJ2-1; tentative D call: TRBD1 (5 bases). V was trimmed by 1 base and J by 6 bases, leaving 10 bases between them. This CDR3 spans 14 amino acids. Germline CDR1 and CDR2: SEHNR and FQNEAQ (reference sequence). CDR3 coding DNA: TGTGCCAGCAGCTTAGACAGGTTAAGCAATGAGCAGTTCTTC. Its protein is CASSLDRLSNEQFF.

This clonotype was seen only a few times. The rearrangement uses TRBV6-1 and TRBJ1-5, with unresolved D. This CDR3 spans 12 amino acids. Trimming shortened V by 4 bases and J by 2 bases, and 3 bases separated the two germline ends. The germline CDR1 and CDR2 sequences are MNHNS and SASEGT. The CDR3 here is CASSGRNQPQHF. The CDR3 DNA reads TGTGCCAGCAGTGGTCGCAATCAGCCCCAGCATTTT.

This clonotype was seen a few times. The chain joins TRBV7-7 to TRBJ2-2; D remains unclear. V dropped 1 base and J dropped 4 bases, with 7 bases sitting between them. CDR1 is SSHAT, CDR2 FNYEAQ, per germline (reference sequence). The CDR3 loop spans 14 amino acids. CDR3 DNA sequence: TGTGCCAGCAGCTTAGTAGATGTCACCGGGGAGCTGTTTTTT. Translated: CASSLVDVTGELFF.

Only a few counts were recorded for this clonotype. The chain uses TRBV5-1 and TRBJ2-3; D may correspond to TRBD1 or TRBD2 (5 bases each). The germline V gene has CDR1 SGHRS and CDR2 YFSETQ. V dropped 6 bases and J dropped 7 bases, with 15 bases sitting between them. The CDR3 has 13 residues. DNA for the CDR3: TGCGCCAGCACCGAGCCGGGACGGAATACGCAGTATTTT. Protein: CASTEPGRNTQYF.

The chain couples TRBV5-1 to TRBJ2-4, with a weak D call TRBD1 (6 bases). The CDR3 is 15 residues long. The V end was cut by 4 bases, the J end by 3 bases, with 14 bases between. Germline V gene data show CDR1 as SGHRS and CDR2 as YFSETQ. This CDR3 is CASSPWTVNKNIQYF. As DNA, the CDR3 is TGCGCCAGCAGCCCGTGGACAGTAAACAAAAACATTCAGTACTTC.